This record covers a single T cell receptor (beta chain). The source of the sample is a study of blood T cell repertoires in COVID-19. TCRdb keeps only in-frame clones here, not all; method: immunoSEQ multiplex PCR. Here the sample spans about 200,000 clones, around three quarters being singletons. There are 16 residues in the CDR3. Per the germline V gene, CDR1 is SGHRS and CDR2 is YFSETQ. The V end lost 3 bases, the J end lost 2 bases, and 17 bases lay between the germline ends. The material sequenced was peripheral blood. The source is a woman aged 70-85 years with acute or convalescent COVID-19. The chain employs TRBV5-1 and TRBJ1-2, with D maybe TRBD1 (5 bases). This CDR3 reads CASSSSGTSLNYGYTF. The DNA for the CDR3 is TGCGCCAGCAGCTCCTCCGGGACTTCCTTAAACTATGGCTACACCTTC.